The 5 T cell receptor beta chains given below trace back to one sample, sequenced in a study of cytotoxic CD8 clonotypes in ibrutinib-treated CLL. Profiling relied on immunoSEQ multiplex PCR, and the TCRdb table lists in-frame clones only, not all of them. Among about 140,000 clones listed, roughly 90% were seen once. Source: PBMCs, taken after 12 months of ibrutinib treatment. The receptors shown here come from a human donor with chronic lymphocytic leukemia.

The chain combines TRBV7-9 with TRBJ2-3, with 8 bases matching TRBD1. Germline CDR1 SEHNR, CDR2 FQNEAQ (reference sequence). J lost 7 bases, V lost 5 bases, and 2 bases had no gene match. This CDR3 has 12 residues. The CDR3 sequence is CASSPGGHTQYF. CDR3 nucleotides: TGTGCCAGCAGCCCAGGGGGCCATACGCAGTATTTT.

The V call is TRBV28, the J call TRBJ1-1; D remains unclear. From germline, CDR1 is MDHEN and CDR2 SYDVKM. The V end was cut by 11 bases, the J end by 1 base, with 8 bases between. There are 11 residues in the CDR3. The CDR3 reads CACVANTEAFF. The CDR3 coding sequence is TGTGCCTGTGTGGCGAACACTGAAGCTTTCTTT.

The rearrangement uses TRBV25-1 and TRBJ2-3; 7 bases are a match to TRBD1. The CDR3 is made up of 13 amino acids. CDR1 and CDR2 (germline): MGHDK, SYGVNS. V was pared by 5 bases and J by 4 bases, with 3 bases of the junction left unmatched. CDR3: CASSRQGADTQYF. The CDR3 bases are TGTGCCAGCAGTCGGCAGGGGGCAGATACGCAGTATTTT.

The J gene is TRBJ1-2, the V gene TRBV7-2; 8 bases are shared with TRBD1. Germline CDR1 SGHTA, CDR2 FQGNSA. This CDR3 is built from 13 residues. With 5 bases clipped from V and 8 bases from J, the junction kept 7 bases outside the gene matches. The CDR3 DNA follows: TGTGCCAGCAGCCAGGACAGGGAGGACGGCTACACCTTC. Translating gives CASSQDREDGYTF.

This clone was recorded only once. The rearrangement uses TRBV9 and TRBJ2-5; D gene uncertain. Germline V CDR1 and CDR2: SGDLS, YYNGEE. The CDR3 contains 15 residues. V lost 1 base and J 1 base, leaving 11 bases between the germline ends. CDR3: CASSVSHSGQETQYF. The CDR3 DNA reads TGTGCCAGCAGCGTATCCCATTCAGGCCAAGAGACCCAGTACTTC. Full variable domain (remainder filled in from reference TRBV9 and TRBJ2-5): DSGVTQTPKHLITATGQRVTLRCSPRSGDLSVYWYQQSLDQGLQFLIQYYNGEERAKGNILERFSAQQFPDLHSELNLSSLELGDSALYFCASSVSHSGQETQYFGPGTRLLVL.